This paragraph covers one TCR beta chain sequence. Its antigen is as yet unknown. From germline, CDR1 is WSHSY and CDR2 SAAADI. The CDR3 spans 14 residues. V lost 7 bases and J lost 5; bases outside the gene matches: 6. The data originate from a study of cytomegalovirus exposure and HLA in healthy donors. Study-wide results and caveats: Researchers catalogued around 150 TCR beta chains as cytomegalovirus-associated. Using the classifier, cytomegalovirus status was reportedly diagnosed with high specificity and sensitivity.

Measured with immunoSEQ multiplex PCR; TCRdb has only the in-frame clones, and not every one. The table shows 260,000 or so clones, with approximately 90% occurring only once. Input material: PBMCs. The chain combines TRBV10-2 with TRBJ2-7; 12 bases fit TRBD2. The receptor was derived from a young man in good health and CMV-seronegative. The CDR3 DNA is TGCGCCAGCACCATACTAGCGGGAGGTAACGAGCAGTACTTC. This translates into CASTILAGGNEQYF.